One sample yielded the 21 T cell receptor beta chains listed below, sequenced in a study of glioma-infiltrating T cells. Using RNA template, CDR3s of TCR alpha and beta were amplified with iRepertoire arm-PCR. From the multiplex PCR reads, TCRdb called clonotypes with MiXCR, one entry per CDR3 protein. The sample gives about 200,000 distinct CDR3 sequences, 32% of which show up once; roughly a fifth is in the top ten. Sample: glioma tissue, nonneoplastic brain tissue, or PBMCs (not recorded which). The receptors stem from a human donor with low-grade glioma or glioblastoma, undergoing nonglioma brain surgery, or in good health (not recorded which).

With respect to this clonotype: One end of the junction does not line up with germline, which may come from a read error. The V call is TRBV18, the J call TRBJ2-2; 7 positions agree with TRBD1. The CDR3 length is 17 residues. CDR1 and CDR2 from the germline V gene are KGHSH and LQKENI. CDR3 protein: CASSPSEGGASTRELFF. The DNA for the CDR3 is TGTGCCAGCTCACCAAGCGAAGGGGGCGCCAGCACCAGGGAGCTGTTTTTT.

This clonotype was detected ten times or more. The rearrangement joins TRBV28 to TRBJ1-2, with D possibly TRBD1 on 5 matching bases. The CDR3 loop spans 12 amino acids. V shed 6 bases and J shed 4 bases, with 9 bases lying between them. The germline gives CDR1 MDHEN, CDR2 SYDVKM. CDR3 coding DNA: TGTGCCAGCAGCCGACAGCTCTATGGCTACACCTTC. As protein: CASSRQLYGYTF.

About this clonotype itself: A much larger clonotype is one base distant, so this may be a read error. CDR3 loop: CASSLPGRRETQYF. Here the CDR3 DNA reads TGTGCCAGCAGCTTACCTGGTAGGAGGGAGACCCAGTACTTC. The rearrangement uses TRBV5-5 and TRBJ2-5, with a tentative D call TRBD2 (5 bases). The germline CDR1 and CDR2 sequences are SGHKS and YYEKEE (reference sequence). CDR3 length equals 14 residues. Trimming pared 2 bases from V and 5 bases from J, leaving 13 bases between.

This clonotype turned up a few times. This sequence joins TRBV19 and TRBJ2-3; 11 nucleotides line up with TRBD2. Trimming cost V 4 bases and J 4 bases; bases outside gene matches: 10. Germline-derived CDR1 and CDR2 are LNHDA and SQIVND (reference sequence). The CDR3 has 17 residues. The CDR3 DNA reads as TGTGCCAGTAGTACCCTACTAGCGGGAGCTGCCGCAGATACGCAGTATTTT. Its protein product is CASSTLLAGAAADTQYF. Filled out from reference TRBV19 and TRBJ2-3, the complete variable domain reads DGGITQSPKYLFRKEGQNVTLSCEQNLNHDAMYWYRQDPGQGLRLIYYSQIVNDFQKGDIAEGYSVSREKKESFPLTVTSAQKNPTAFYLCASSTLLAGAAADTQYFGPGTRLTVL.

As concerns this clonotype: An end of the junction differs from the germline gene, which may be a read error. V is TRBV15 and J is TRBJ1-2; 7 bases fit TRBD1. Per germline, CDR1 LNHNV and CDR2 YYDKDF (reference sequence). CDR3 length: 15 residues. The DNA for the CDR3 is TGTGTCACCAGCTCCGACAGGGACATATGGGATGGCTACACCTTC. This translates into CVTSSDRDIWDGYTF.

This clonotype was counted a few times. J is TRBJ2-3 and V is TRBV14; D gene uncertain. V was trimmed by 0 bases and J by 3 bases, leaving 4 bases between them. The CDR3 runs to 13 residues. Germline CDR1 SGHDN, CDR2 FVKESK. CDR3: CASSQEITDTQYF. In nucleotides, the CDR3 is TGTGCCAGCAGCCAAGAGATTACAGATACGCAGTATTTT.

Only a few counts were recorded for this clonotype. J is TRBJ2-4 and V is TRBV5-4; 7 positions agree with TRBD2. The germline CDR1 and CDR2 sequences are SGHNT and YYREEE (reference sequence). The CDR3 loop spans 19 amino acids. V shed 4 bases and J 3 bases; nucleotides not matched to a gene: 19. The DNA of the CDR3 is TGTGCCAGCAGCCGATACACTAGCGATCTGGGGCTGGGCAAAAACATTCAGTACTTC. As protein: CASSRYTSDLGLGKNIQYF.

Notes on this clonotype: Given a much more abundant clone one base away, this may be a read error. This rearrangement joins TRBV4-2 to TRBJ1-2; D uncertain. The CDR3 contains 17 residues. V was pared by 2 bases and J by 0 bases, with 16 bases between. The V gene's germline CDR1 is LGHNA and CDR2 YNFKEQ. The CDR3 protein is CASSQRAPEPPNYGYTF. The CDR3 coding sequence is TGTGCCAGCAGCCAACGGGCACCCGAACCCCCTAACTATGGCTACACCTTC.

This clonotype has ten or more counts. CDR3 residues: CASSQDGGGLDTQYF. DNA of the CDR3: TGCGCCAGCAGCCAAGATGGAGGCGGTTTAGATACGCAGTATTTT. The chain uses TRBV4-1 and TRBJ2-3, with a possible D match to TRBD2 (5 bases). The CDR3 is 15 residues long. Trimming took 0 bases from V and 5 from J, leaving 12 bases between them. Germline V gene data show CDR1 as MGHRA and CDR2 as YSYEKL.

This clonotype was found many times. The chain employs TRBV29-1 and TRBJ1-1, with D unclear. Germline V gene lookup returns CDR1 SQVTM and CDR2 ANQGSEA. The length of the CDR3 is 13 residues. Trimming took 5 bases from V and 5 from J, leaving 15 bases between them. CDR3 protein: CSVQLGLETEAFF. In nucleotides, the CDR3 is TGCAGCGTTCAATTGGGATTAGAAACTGAAGCTTTCTTT.

This chain uses TRBV20-1 with TRBJ2-7; D could derive from TRBD1 or TRBD2 (5 bases each). V was clipped by 5 bases and J by 4 bases, with 15 bases between them. The CDR3 is made up of 13 amino acids. The germline V gene encodes CDR1 DFQATT and CDR2 SNEGSKA (reference sequence). CDR3 sequence: CSAGSGTKYEQYF. The DNA for the CDR3 is TGCAGTGCTGGATCCGGGACCAAGTACGAGCAGTACTTC.

There are many counts of this clonotype. The chain couples TRBV4-2 to TRBJ1-6; D remains ambiguous. The CDR3 runs to 17 residues. The germline V gene encodes CDR1 LGHNA and CDR2 YNFKEQ. Trimming cost V 0 bases and J 8 bases, with 17 bases left between them. The CDR3 nucleotides read TGTGCCAGCAGCCAAGATCCCCACAAGGGTGGGCATTCACCCCTCCACTTT. It is translated as CASSQDPHKGGHSPLHF.

There are a few counts of this clonotype. The chain combines TRBV9 with TRBJ2-7; TRBD1 agrees at 8 bases. The junction had 6 bases not matched to a gene; V was cut back by 0 bases and J by 7 bases. Germline CDR1 and CDR2: SGDLS and YYNGEE. The CDR3 has 14 residues. The CDR3 loop is CASSVGGQGYEQYF. The CDR3 region has the DNA TGTGCCAGCAGCGTAGGCGGACAGGGTTATGAGCAGTACTTC.

This rearrangement joins TRBV6-1 to TRBJ2-1, with 8 bases aligning to TRBD2. Germline V gene sequence: CDR1 MNHNS, CDR2 SASEGT. The CDR3 covers 14 residues. V lost 7 bases to trimming and J lost 4 bases; unmatched junction nucleotides: 6. In DNA, the CDR3 is TGTGCCAGCATCCTAACTAGCGGTTACAATGAGCAGTTCTTC. Translated: CASILTSGYNEQFF.

This chain links TRBV12-3 or TRBV12-4 with TRBJ2-2; the D call may be TRBD1 or TRBD2 (5 bases each). The V end lost 2 bases, the J end lost 1 base, and 8 bases lay between the germline ends. The CDR3 has 15 residues. The CDR3 loop is CASSLWGMNTGELFF. The CDR3 coding sequence is TGTGCCAGCAGTTTATGGGGGATGAACACCGGGGAGCTGTTTTTT.

The chain joins TRBV7-9 to TRBJ2-7; 14 bases are a match to TRBD2. V shed 5 bases, J shed 0 bases, and the junction held 6 bases outside the gene matches. Per the germline V gene, CDR1 is SEHNR and CDR2 is FQNEAQ (reference sequence). This CDR3 is 17 amino acids long. CDR3 in amino acids: CASSPGLAGGSSYEQYF. For the CDR3, the DNA is TGTGCCAGCAGCCCCGGACTAGCGGGAGGTAGCTCCTACGAGCAGTACTTC.

This clonotype was counted at least ten times. The rearrangement links TRBV28 to TRBJ2-7; D is undetermined. The CDR3 totals 13 residues. Germline V CDR1 and CDR2: MDHEN, SYDVKM. V shed 2 bases and J shed 3 bases, with 8 bases lying between them. The CDR3 DNA is TGTGCCAGCAGTTTAGGGCTTTTCTACGAGCAGTACTTC. Protein sequence: CASSLGLFYEQYF.

The chain carries TRBV27 and TRBJ2-3; 8 bases map to TRBD2. The CDR3 has 16 amino acids. Germline loops: CDR1 MNHEY, CDR2 SMNVEV (reference sequence). Trimming at V came to 6 bases and at J to 3 bases, leaving 11 bases not matched to a gene. CDR3 sequence: CASRGRTSGRTDTQYF. DNA of the CDR3: TGTGCCAGCAGGGGAAGGACAAGCGGGAGAACAGATACGCAGTATTTT.

There are a few counts of this clonotype. This chain joins TRBV4-3 and TRBJ2-4, with a weak D call TRBD1 (5 bases). Germline CDR1 and CDR2: LGHNA and YSLEER. This CDR3 has 18 amino acids. Trimming cost V 0 bases and J 6 bases, with 21 bases left between them. The CDR3 protein is CASSQEFPTELRGNIQYF. DNA of the CDR3: TGCGCCAGCAGCCAAGAATTTCCGACAGAACTCAGAGGAAACATTCAGTACTTC.

This clonotype occurred many times. The chain links TRBV4-2 to TRBJ2-3, with 7 bases matching TRBD2. This CDR3 contains 15 residues. Germline V gene lookup returns CDR1 LGHNA and CDR2 YNFKEQ. After removal of 0 bases from V and 4 bases from J, the junction contained 4 bases not matched to a gene. CDR3 residues: CASSQDREAPDTQYF. DNA for the CDR3: TGTGCCAGCAGCCAAGATCGGGAGGCCCCAGATACGCAGTATTTT.

As concerns this clonotype: This could be a read error, since a much larger clone is one nucleotide away. The chain is built from TRBV12-3 or TRBV12-4 and TRBJ2-1; no clear D. V lost 6 bases and J lost 3, with 12 bases in between. This CDR3 spans 14 amino acids. The CDR3 DNA is TGTGCCAGCAGCTTCACTCCGGGCTACAATGAGCAGTTCTTC. This encodes CASSFTPGYNEQFF.